The present T cell receptor beta chain was sequenced within a study of control samples from healthy donors and cancer patients. The CDR3 has 16 amino acids. V was pared by 2 bases and J by 1 base, with 1 base of the junction left unmatched. Germline V gives CDR1 ENHRY, CDR2 SYGVKD. Repertoires were generated with immunoSEQ multiplex PCR, while TCRdb's copy carries only in-frame clones and drops some. The data show 150,000 to 200,000 clones, around 94% seen once. The clonotype comes from a man aged 25-45 years in good health. Sample: blood. The chain is built from TRBV10-3 and TRBJ1-4; 10 nucleotides agree with TRBD1. The CDR3 bases are TGTGCCATCAGTGAGGACAGGGGGCTAACTAATGAAAAACTGTTTTTT. Residues: CAISEDRGLTNEKLFF.